This TCR beta chain emerged from a study of blood T cell repertoires in COVID-19. Original analysis: Estimation of nucleated cell counts relied on the amplification of reference gene primers. Sequencing used immunoSEQ multiplex PCR; TCRdb keeps in-frame clones, though not all of them. That table supplies the V and J calls and clone size; D and trimming were determined from the DNA. This table holds about 130,000 clones, 80% to 95% found once. This clone has a count of ten or more. This sequence was found in a man aged 45-60 years with COVID-19, enrolled during active disease. The sequencing sample was made of peripheral blood.

CDR3 amino acids: CASSQRLAGGFSYEQYF. CDR3 bases: TGTGCCAGCAGCCAGAGACTAGCGGGAGGCTTCTCCTACGAGCAGTACTTC. This chain joins TRBV2 and TRBJ2-7; TRBD2 agrees at 13 bases. The germline V gene encodes CDR1 SNHLY and CDR2 FYNNEI. Unmatched junction bases numbered 8, after V lost 6 bases and J lost 0 bases. The CDR3 loop spans 17 amino acids.